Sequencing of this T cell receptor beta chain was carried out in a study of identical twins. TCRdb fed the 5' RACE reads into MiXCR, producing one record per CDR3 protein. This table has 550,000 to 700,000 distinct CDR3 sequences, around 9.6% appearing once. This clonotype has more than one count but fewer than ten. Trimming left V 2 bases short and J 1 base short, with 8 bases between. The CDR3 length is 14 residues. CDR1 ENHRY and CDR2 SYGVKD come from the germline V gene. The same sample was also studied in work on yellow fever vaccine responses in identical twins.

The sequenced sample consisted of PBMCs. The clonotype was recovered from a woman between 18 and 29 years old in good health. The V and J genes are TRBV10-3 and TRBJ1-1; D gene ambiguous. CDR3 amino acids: CAISEAGGNTEAFF. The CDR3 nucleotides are TGTGCCATCAGTGAGGCAGGTGGGAACACTGAAGCTTTCTTT.